This TCR beta chain was identified during a study of T cells after yellow fever vaccination. Germline V gene sequence: CDR1 DFQATT, CDR2 SNEGSKA (reference sequence). The V gene lost 3 bases and the J gene lost 1 base, with 9 bases spanning the gap. This CDR3 comprises 14 residues. General study points: Clonotypes appearing in both CD4 and CD8 compartments existed, and their share was small. Reappearing after the booster were most of the clones from primary vaccination (almost 97% CD4, approximately 86% CD8).

One entry per CDR3 protein, called by TCRdb with MiXCR from the 5' RACE reads. The table shows 300,000 to 400,000 distinct CDR3 sequences, with 6.2% occurring only once. This clonotype was recorded many times. Its antigen is unknown. The sample in question was PBMCs, obtained 5 days after the yellow fever booster vaccination. The V gene is TRBV20-1, the J gene TRBJ2-2; D is unresolved. This TCR was sampled from a man in his thirties or forties who received the YFV17D yellow fever vaccine. CDR3 sequence: CSARLQLNTGELFF. Written as DNA, the CDR3 is TGCAGTGCTAGGTTACAGTTGAACACCGGGGAGCTGTTTTTT.